This T cell receptor beta chain appears in the sequencing data of a study of early T cells in non-severe SARS-CoV-2 infection. Germline CDR1 SNHLY, CDR2 FYNNEI. The CDR3 totals 15 residues. V gave up 8 bases and J gave up 0 bases, with 14 bases separating them. This clonotype was recorded at least ten times. TCRdb re-called the 5' RACE reads through MiXCR, storing one row per CDR3 protein. The sample contains 30,000 to 40,000 distinct CDR3 sequences, about 5.2% of which appear only once. This material consisted of whole blood, taken at baseline. The receptor was derived from an adult who was a healthcare worker with PCR-confirmed SARS-CoV-2 infection or an uninfected control (not recorded which). The genes are TRBV2 and TRBJ1-5; D ambiguous. The CDR3 region is CASRNGIYSNQPQHF. DNA of the CDR3: TGTGCCAGCCGAAACGGGATCTATAGCAATCAGCCCCAGCATTTT.